This T cell receptor beta chain was obtained from a study of blood T cells in healthy people across ages. A second about 6 to 11 cycle PCR used barcoded and J-beta primers. TCRdb analysed the 5' RACE reads with MiXCR anew, one entry per CDR3 protein. The sample lists some 670,000 distinct CDR3 sequences; 45% to 60% were seen once. The sample comprised blood. The TCR was taken from a woman older than 75 in good health.

Here the CDR3 reads CASSQERLAGASYEQYF. In DNA, the CDR3 is TGTGCCAGCAGCCAAGAAAGGCTAGCGGGGGCCTCCTACGAGCAGTACTTC. The genes are TRBV4-2 and TRBJ2-7, with 10 bases lining up with TRBD2. V shed 0 bases and J 0 bases; nucleotides not matched to a gene: 5. CDR1 and CDR2 (germline): LGHNA, YNFKEQ. The CDR3 has 17 residues.